This T cell receptor (beta chain) was identified in a study of T cells in women clearing cervical HPV infection. Study-level information: Case blood drawn at lesion detection; control blood after infection cleared.

As to this clone: The read ends 3 residues before the CDR3 terminus; that terminus is restored from the germline J gene.

The ends lost 6 bases at V and 8 bases at J; junction bases unmatched: 11. The germline V gene has CDR1 DFQATT and CDR2 SNEGSKA (reference sequence). This CDR3 spans 15 amino acids. Produced via immunoSEQ multiplex PCR; TCRdb's table is partial and in-frame only. The sample data list 28,000 or so clones. The receptor comes from a woman between 18 and 70 years old with a cervical HPV16 infection that either progressed to CIN3+ or cleared (not recorded which). The rearrangement joins TRBV20-1 to TRBJ2-1; TRBD2 agrees at 12 bases. Sequences were obtained from blood buffy coat. Partial CDR3 DNA: TGCAGTGCCGCTCAATCTAGCGGGAGGGCCGATGAG. Protein: CSAAQSSGRADE. The CDR3, in full, reads CSAAQSSGRADEQFF.